Below are 5 T cell receptor beta chains sequenced from a single sample in a study of post-analysis software for immune sequencing data. Findings and caveats of the study: Patients carried 5 or 6 TRBV segments more frequently than controls did, and TRBV5-6, TRBV5-1 and TRBV20-1 were among them.

No antigens are known for them. Unique molecular identifiers were built into the TCR beta cDNA libraries. TCRdb called the PCR reads again in MiXCR, with one record for every CDR3 protein. This table has about 460,000 distinct CDR3 sequences, around 40% appearing once. The sequencing sample was made of blood. These receptors came from a girl aged 10 to 17 with multiple sclerosis.

This clonotype was observed a handful of times. The chain recombines TRBV7-9 with TRBJ1-2; possibly TRBD1 for D (5 bases). The germline V and J ends were trimmed by 5 bases and 5 bases, with 12 bases remaining between them. CDR3 length: 13 amino acids. Germline assignment: CDR1 SEHNR and CDR2 FQNEAQ (reference sequence). The CDR3 region has the DNA TGTGCCAGCAGCCCGGGACGGACTTATGGCTACACCTTC. The encoded protein is CASSPGRTYGYTF.

The chain joins TRBV20-1 to TRBJ2-7, with TRBD2 matching over 11 bases. CDR3 size: 13 residues. V dropped 3 bases and J dropped 6; count of bases not matched to a gene: 4. The germline gives CDR1 DFQATT, CDR2 SNEGSKA (reference sequence). The CDR3 DNA reads as TGCAGTGCTAGTACTAGCGGGAGACGCGAGCAGTACTTC. This codes for CSASTSGRREQYF.

V gene TRBV5-1 combines with J gene TRBJ2-1; D is unresolved. V was clipped by 2 bases and J by 8 bases, with 8 bases between them. Germline V CDR1 and CDR2: SGHRS, YFSETQ. The CDR3 runs 12 residues. For the CDR3, the DNA is TGCGCCAGCAGCTTATTTGAGGATGAGCAGTTCTTC. Translating it yields CASSLFEDEQFF.

The rearrangement uses TRBV2 and TRBJ2-1; 10 bases map to TRBD2. Germline V gene data show CDR1 as SNHLY and CDR2 as FYNNEI. The CDR3 contains 20 residues. V shed 6 bases, J shed 0 bases, and the junction held 17 bases outside the gene matches. The CDR3 protein is CASSGRGALAGFSSYNEQFF. Here the CDR3 DNA reads TGTGCCAGCAGCGGGAGGGGTGCACTAGCGGGATTCAGCTCCTACAATGAGCAGTTCTTC. The whole variable domain, filled in from reference TRBV2 and TRBJ2-1, reads EPEVTQTPSHQVTQMGQEVILRCVPISNHLYFYWYRQILGQKVEFLVSFYNNEISEKSEIFDDQFSVERPDGSNFTLKIRSTKLEDSAMYFCASSGRGALAGFSSYNEQFFGPGTRLTVL.

This clonotype came up a few times. CDR3 DNA: TGCGCCAGCAGCTTGGCTCGGCCCCAAGAGACCCAGTACTTC. Protein product: CASSLARPQETQYF. The rearrangement links TRBV5-1 to TRBJ2-5; D unclear. Germline CDR1 SGHRS, CDR2 YFSETQ. The CDR3 sequence is 14 residues long. The V end lost 0 bases, the J end lost 1 base, and 7 bases lay between the germline ends.